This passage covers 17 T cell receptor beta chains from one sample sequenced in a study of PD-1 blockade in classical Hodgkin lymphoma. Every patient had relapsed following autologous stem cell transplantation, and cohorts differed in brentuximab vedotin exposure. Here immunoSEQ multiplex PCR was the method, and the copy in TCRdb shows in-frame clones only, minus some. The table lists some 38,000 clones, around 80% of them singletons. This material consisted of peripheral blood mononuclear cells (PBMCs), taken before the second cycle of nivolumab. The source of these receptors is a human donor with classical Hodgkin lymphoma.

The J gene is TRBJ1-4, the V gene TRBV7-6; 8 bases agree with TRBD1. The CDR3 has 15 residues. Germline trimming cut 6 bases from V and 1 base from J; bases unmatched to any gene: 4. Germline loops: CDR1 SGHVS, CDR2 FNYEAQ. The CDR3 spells CASRGTGGTNEKLFF. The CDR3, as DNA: TGTGCCAGCAGGGGCACAGGGGGAACTAATGAAAAACTGTTTTTT.

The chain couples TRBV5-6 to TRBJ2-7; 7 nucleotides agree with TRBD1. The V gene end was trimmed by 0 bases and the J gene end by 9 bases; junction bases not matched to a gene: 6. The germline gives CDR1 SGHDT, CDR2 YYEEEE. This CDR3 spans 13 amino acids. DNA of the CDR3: TGTGCCAGCAGCTTGGGGGCAGGGGGTTGGCAGTACTTC. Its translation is CASSLGAGGWQYF.

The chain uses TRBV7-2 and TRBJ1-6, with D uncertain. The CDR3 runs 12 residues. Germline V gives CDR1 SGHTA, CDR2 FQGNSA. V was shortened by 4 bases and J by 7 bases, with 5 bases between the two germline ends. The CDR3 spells CASSSPNSPLHF. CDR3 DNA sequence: TGTGCCAGCAGCTCCCCAAATTCACCCCTCCACTTT.

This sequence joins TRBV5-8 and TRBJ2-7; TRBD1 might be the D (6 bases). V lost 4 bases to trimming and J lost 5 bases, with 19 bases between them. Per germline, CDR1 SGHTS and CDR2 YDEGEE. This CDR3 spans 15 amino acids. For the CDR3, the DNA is TGTGCCAGCAGCCAGACGATAACAGGGTCGGACGAGCAGTACTTC. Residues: CASSQTITGSDEQYF.

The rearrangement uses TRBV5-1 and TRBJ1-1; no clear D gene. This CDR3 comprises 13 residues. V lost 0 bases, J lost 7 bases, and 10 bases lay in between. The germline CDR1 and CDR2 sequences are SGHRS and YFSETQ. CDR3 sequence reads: CASSLGAGGEAFF. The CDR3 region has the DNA TGCGCCAGCAGCTTGGGGGCAGGAGGTGAAGCTTTCTTT.

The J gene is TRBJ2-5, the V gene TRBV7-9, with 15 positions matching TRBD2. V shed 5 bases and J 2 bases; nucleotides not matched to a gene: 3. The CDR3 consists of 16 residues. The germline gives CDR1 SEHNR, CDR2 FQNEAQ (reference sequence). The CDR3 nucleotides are TGTGCCAGCAGCCTGGGACTAGCGGGGGGTCAAGAGACCCAGTACTTC. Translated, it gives CASSLGLAGGQETQYF.

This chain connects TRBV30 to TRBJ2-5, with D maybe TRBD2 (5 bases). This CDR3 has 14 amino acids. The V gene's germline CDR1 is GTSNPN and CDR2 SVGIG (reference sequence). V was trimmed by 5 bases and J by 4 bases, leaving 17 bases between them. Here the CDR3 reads CAWANHTSPETQYF. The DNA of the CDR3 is TGTGCCTGGGCCAACCATACTAGTCCAGAGACCCAGTACTTC.

The chain's CDR3 is CASSRLISGDIPYEQYF. CDR3 DNA: TGCGCCAGCAGCCGCCTCATCTCGGGGGACATCCCCTACGAGCAGTACTTC. The V gene is TRBV4-3, the J gene TRBJ2-7; D possibly uses TRBD1 or TRBD2 (6 bases each). The V and J ends lost 4 bases and 2 bases respectively, with 21 bases between them. Germline-derived CDR1 and CDR2 are LGHNA and YSLEER. CDR3 size: 17 residues.

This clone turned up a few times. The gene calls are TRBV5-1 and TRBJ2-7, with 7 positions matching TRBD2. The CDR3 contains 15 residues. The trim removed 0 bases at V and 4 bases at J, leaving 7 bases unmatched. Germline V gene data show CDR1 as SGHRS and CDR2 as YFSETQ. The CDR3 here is CASSLAAAGTYEQYF. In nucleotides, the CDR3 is TGCGCCAGCAGCTTGGCGGCAGCGGGGACTTACGAGCAGTACTTC. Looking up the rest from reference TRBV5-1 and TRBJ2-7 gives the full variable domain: KAGVTQTPRYLIKTRGQQVTLSCSPISGHRSVSWYQQTPGQGLQFLFEYFSETQRNKGNFPGRFSGRQFSNSRSEMNVSTLELGDSALYLCASSLAAAGTYEQYFGPGTRLTVT.

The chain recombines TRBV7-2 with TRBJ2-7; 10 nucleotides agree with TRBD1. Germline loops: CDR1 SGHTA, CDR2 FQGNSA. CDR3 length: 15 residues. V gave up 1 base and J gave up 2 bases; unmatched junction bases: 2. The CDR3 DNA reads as TGTGCCAGCAGCTTAGGCGGGACAGGGGCCTACGAGCAGTACTTC. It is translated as CASSLGGTGAYEQYF.

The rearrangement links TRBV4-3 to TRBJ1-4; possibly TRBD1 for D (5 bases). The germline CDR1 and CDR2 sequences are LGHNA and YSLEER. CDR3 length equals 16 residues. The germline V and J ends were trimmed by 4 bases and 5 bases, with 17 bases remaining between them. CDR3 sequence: CASSPLRGAGNEKLFF. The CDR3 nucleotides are TGCGCCAGCAGCCCCCTAAGGGGCGCCGGGAATGAAAAACTGTTTTTT.

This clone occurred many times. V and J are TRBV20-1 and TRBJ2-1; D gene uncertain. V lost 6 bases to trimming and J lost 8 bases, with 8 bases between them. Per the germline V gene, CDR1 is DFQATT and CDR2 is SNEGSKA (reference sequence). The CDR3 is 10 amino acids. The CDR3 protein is CSATGDEQFF. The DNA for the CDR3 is TGCAGTGCCACTGGGGATGAGCAGTTCTTC.

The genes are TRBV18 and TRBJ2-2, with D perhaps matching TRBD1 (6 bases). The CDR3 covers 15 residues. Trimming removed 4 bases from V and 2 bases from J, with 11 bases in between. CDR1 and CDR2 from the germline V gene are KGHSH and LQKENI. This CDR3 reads CASSLRQDNTGELFF. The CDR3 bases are TGTGCCAGCTCACTGCGACAGGATAACACCGGGGAGCTGTTTTTT. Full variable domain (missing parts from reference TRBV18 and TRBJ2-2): NAGVMQNPRHLVRRRGQEARLRCSPMKGHSHVYWYRQLPEEGLKFMVYLQKENIIDESGMPKERFSAEFPKEGPSILRIQQVVRGDSAAYFCASSLRQDNTGELFFGEGSRLTVL.

The CDR3 is CATSRDGEVDQPQHF. The CDR3 nucleotides are TGTGCCACCAGCAGAGACGGGGAGGTTGATCAGCCCCAGCATTTT. V and J are TRBV15 and TRBJ1-5; no firm D call. V was cut by 0 bases and J by 5 bases, with 11 bases left in between. The CDR3 covers 15 residues. CDR1 and CDR2 from the germline V gene are LNHNV and YYDKDF (reference sequence).

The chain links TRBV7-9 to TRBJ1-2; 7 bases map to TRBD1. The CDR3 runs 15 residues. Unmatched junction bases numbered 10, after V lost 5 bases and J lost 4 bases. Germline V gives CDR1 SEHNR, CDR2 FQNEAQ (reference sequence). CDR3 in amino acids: CASSPPGGDSYGYTF. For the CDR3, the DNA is TGTGCCAGCAGCCCACCGGGGGGGGACAGCTATGGCTACACCTTC.

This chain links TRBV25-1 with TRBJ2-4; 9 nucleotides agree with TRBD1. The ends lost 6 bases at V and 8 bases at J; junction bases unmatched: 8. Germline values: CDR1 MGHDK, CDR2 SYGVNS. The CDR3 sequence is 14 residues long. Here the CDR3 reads CASSFPGQGDIQYF. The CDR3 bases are TGTGCCAGCAGCTTTCCGGGACAGGGCGACATTCAGTACTTC.

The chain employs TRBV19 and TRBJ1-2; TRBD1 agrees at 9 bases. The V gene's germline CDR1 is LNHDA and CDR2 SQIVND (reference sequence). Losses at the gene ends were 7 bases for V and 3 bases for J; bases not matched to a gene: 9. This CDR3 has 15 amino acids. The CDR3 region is CASKGLGTGHYGYTF. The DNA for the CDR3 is TGTGCCAGTAAGGGGCTCGGGACAGGGCACTATGGCTACACCTTC. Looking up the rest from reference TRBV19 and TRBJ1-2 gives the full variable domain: DGGITQSPKYLFRKEGQNVTLSCEQNLNHDAMYWYRQDPGQGLRLIYYSQIVNDFQKGDIAEGYSVSREKKESFPLTVTSAQKNPTAFYLCASKGLGTGHYGYTFGSGTRLTVV.